This TCR beta chain originates from a study of blood T cell repertoires in COVID-19. V lost 2 bases, J lost 1 base, and 5 bases stayed unmatched. There are 16 residues in the CDR3. Germline assignment: CDR1 SGHAT and CDR2 FQNNGV. Sequencing used immunoSEQ multiplex PCR; TCRdb keeps in-frame clones, though not all of them. In the table there are some 87,000 clones, around 81% of which are singletons. The sequenced sample was peripheral blood. The chain joins TRBV11-2 to TRBJ1-3; TRBD1 agrees at 7 bases. The TCR comes from a human donor in a cohort sampled during active COVID-19. CDR3 sequence: CASSLIGGRSGNTIYF. CDR3 in DNA: TGTGCCAGCAGCTTAATAGGGGGCCGATCTGGAAACACCATATATTTT.